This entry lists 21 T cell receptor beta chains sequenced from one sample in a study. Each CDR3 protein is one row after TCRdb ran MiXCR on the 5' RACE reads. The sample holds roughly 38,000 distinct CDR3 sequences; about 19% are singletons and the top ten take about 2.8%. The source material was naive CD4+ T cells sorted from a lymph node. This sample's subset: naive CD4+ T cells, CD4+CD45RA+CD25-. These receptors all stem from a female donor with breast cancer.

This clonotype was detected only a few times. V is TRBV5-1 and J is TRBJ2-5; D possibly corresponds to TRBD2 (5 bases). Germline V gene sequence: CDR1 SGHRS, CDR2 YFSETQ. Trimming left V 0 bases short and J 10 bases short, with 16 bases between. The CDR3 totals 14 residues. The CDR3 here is CASSLDGWSGGQYF. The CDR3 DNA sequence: TGCGCCAGCAGCTTGGACGGGTGGAGTGGAGGCCAGTACTTC.

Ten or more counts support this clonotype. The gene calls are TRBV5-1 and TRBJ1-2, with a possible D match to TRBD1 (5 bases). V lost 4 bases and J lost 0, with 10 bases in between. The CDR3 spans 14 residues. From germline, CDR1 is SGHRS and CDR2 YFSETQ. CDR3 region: CASSRDGANYGYTF. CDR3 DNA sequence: TGCGCCAGCAGCCGGGACGGAGCTAACTATGGCTACACCTTC.

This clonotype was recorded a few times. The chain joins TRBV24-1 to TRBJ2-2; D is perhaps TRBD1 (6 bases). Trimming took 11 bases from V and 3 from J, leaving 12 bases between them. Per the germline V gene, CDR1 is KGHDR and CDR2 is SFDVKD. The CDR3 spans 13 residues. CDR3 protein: CAIRGLHTGELFF. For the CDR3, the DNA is TGTGCCATCAGGGGTCTTCACACCGGGGAGCTGTTTTTT.

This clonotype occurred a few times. DNA for the CDR3: TGTGCCAGCAGCTTAAGCGGGACCCGCACAGATACGCAGTATTTT. Protein sequence: CASSLSGTRTDTQYF. J is TRBJ2-3 and V is TRBV7-2, with 7 bases that match TRBD2. Germline CDR1 SGHTA, CDR2 FQGNSA. This CDR3 comprises 15 residues. J was trimmed by 1 base and V by 2 bases; bases with no gene match: 3.

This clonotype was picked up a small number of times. The CDR3 region is CASSPDRGSAGELFF. In nucleotides, the CDR3 is TGTGCCAGCAGCCCAGACAGGGGAAGTGCCGGGGAGCTGTTTTTT. The chain joins TRBV12-3 or TRBV12-4 to TRBJ2-2; TRBD1 matches 8 bases. The CDR3 consists of 15 residues. V lost 6 bases and J lost 6; bases outside the gene matches: 9.

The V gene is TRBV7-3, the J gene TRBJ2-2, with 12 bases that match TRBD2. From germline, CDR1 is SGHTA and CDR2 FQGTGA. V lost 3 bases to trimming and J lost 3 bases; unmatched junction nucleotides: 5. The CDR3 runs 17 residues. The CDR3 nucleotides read TGTGCCAGCAGCTTGACTAGCGGGAGAAATCACACCGGGGAGCTGTTTTTT. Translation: CASSLTSGRNHTGELFF.

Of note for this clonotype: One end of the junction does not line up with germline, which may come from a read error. CDR3 amino acids: CAGSEGVRGGAQPQHF. In DNA, the CDR3 is TGTGCCGGCAGTGAAGGCGTGAGGGGGGGGGCTCAGCCCCAGCATTTT. The chain combines TRBV6-1 with TRBJ1-5; TRBD1 is a possible D gene (6 bases). Germline V gene data show CDR1 as MNHNS and CDR2 as SASEGT. The CDR3 spans 16 residues.

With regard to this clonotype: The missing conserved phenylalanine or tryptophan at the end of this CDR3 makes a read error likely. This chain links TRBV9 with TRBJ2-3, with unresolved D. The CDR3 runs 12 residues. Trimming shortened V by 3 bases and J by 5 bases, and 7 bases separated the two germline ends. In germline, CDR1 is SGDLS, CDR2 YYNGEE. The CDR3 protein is CASSAFVDTQYL. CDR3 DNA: TGTGCCAGCAGCGCCTTTGTAGATACGCAGTATCTT.

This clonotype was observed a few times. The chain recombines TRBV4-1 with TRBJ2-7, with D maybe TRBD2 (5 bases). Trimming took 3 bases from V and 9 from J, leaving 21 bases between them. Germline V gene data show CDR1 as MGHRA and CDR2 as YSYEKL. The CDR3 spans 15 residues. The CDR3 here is CASSHPPGNRPVQYF. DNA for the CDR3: TGCGCCAGCAGCCATCCCCCGGGGAACCGGCCAGTGCAGTACTTC.

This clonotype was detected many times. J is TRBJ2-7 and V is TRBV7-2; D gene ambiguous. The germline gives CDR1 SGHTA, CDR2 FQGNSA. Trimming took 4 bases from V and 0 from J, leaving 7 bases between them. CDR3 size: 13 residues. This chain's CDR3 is CASSSEASYEQYF. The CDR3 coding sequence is TGTGCCAGCAGCTCAGAGGCCTCCTACGAGCAGTACTTC.

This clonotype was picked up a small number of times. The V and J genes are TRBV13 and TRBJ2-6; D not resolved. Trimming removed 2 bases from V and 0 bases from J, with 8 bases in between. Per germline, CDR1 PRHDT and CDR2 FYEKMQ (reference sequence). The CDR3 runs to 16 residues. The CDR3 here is CASSLTLSSGANVLTF. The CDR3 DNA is TGTGCCAGCAGCTTAACGCTGAGCTCTGGGGCCAACGTCCTGACTTTC.

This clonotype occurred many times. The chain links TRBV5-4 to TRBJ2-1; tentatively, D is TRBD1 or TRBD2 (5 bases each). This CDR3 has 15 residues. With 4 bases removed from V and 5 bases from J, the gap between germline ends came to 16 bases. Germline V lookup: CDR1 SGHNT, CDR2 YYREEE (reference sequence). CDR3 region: CASSPGPQTNNEQFF. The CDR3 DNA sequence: TGTGCCAGCAGCCCGGGACCGCAAACGAACAATGAGCAGTTCTTC.

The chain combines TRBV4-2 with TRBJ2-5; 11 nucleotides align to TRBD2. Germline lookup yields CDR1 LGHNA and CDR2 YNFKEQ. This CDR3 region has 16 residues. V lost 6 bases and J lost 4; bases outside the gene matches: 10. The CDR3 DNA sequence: TGTGCCAGCAGTCTCCTAGCGGGAGGAGTGGCAGAGACCCAGTACTTC. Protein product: CASSLLAGGVAETQYF.

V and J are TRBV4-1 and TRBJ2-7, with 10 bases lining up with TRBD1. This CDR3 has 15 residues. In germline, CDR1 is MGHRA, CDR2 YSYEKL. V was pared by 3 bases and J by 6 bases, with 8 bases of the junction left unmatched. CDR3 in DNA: TGCGCCAGCAGCCACGAGGGGACAGGGGATCGCGAGCAGTACTTC. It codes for CASSHEGTGDREQYF.

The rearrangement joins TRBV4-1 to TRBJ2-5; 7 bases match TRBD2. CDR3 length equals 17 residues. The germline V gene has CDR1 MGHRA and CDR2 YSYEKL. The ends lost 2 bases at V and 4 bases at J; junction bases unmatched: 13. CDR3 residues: CASSQYGPAGVRETQYF. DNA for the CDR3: TGCGCCAGCAGCCAATACGGACCGGCGGGGGTGCGAGAGACCCAGTACTTC.

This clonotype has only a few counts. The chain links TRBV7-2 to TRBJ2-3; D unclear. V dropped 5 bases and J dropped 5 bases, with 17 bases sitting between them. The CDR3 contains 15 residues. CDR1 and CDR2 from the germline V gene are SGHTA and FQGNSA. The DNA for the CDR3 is TGTGCCAGCAGCCCGGCGTGGCAACCTGAAGATACGCAGTATTTT. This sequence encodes CASSPAWQPEDTQYF.

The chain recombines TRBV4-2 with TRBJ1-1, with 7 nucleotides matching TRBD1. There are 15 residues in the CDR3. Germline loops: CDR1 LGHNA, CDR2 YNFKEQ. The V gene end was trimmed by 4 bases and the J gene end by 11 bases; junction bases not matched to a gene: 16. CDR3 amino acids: CASSRETGQEWGAFF. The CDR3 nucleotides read TGTGCCAGCAGCCGAGAGACCGGACAGGAGTGGGGGGCTTTCTTT.

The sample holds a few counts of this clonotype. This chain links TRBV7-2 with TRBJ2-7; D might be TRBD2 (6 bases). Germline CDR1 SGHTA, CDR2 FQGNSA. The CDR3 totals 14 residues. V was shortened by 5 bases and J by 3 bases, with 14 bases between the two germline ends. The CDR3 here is CASSRGTANYEQYF. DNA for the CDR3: TGTGCCAGCAGCCGCGGGACCGCTAACTACGAGCAGTACTTC.

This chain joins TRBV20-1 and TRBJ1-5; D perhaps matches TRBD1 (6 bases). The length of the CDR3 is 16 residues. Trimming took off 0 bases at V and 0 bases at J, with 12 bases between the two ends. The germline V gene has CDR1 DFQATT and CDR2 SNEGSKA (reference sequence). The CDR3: CSARDGGGFSNQPQHF. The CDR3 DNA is TGCAGTGCTAGAGATGGCGGGGGCTTTAGCAATCAGCCCCAGCATTTT.

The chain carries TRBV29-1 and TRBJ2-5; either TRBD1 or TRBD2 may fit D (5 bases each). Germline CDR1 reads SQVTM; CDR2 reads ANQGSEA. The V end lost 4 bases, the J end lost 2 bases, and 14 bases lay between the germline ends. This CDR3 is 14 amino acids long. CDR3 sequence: CSVAGTDAQETQYF. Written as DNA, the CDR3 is TGCAGCGTTGCTGGGACCGACGCTCAAGAGACCCAGTACTTC.

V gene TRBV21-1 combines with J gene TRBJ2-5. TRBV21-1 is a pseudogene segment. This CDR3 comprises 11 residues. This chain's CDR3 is CASKQWGTQYF. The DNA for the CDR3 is TGTGCCAGCAAGCAGTGGGGAACCCAGTACTTC.